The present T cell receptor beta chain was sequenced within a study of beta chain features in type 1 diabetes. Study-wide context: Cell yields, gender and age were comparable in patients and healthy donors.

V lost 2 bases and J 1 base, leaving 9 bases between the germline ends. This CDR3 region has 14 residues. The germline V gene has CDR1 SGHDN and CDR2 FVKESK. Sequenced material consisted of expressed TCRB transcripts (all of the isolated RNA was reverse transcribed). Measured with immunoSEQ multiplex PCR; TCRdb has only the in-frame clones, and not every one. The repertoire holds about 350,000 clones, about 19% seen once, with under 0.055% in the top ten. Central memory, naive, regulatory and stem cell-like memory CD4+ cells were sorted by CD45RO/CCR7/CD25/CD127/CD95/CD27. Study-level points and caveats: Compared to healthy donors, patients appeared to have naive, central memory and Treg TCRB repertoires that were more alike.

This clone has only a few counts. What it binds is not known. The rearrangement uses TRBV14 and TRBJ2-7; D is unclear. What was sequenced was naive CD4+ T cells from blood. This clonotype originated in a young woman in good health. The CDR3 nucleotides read TGTGCCAGCAGCCAAAGGATCGGGTCCTACGAGCAGTACTTC. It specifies CASSQRIGSYEQYF.